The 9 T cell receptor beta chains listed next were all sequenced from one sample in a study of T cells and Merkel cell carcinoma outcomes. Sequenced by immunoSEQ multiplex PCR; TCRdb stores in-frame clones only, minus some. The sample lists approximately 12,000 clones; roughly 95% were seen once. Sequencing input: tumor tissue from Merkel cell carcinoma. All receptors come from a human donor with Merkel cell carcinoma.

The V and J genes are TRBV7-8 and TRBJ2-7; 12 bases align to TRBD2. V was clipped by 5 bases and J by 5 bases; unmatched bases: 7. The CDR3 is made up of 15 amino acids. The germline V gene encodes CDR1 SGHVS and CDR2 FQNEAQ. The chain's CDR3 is CASSTWTSGTHEQYF. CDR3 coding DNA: TGTGCCAGCAGCACGTGGACTAGCGGGACTCACGAGCAGTACTTC. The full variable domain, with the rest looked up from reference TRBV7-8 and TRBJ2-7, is GAGVSQSPRYKVAKRGQDVALRCDPISGHVSLFWYQQALGQGPEFLTYFQNEAQLDKSGLPSDRFFAERPEGSVSTLKIQRTQQEDSAVYLCASSTWTSGTHEQYFGPGTRLTVT.

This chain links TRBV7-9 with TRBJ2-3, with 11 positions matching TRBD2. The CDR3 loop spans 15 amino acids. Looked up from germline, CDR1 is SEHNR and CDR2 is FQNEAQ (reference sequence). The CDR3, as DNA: TGTACCAACAGCTTCGAACTAGCGGGAGCAGATACGCAGTATTTT. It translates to CTNSFELAGADTQYF.

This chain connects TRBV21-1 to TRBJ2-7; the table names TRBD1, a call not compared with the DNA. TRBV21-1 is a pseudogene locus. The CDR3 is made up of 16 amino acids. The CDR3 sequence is CASSKNDRGYSYEQYF. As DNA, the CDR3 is TGTGCCAGCAGCAAAAACGACAGGGGTTACTCCTACGAGCAGTACTTC.

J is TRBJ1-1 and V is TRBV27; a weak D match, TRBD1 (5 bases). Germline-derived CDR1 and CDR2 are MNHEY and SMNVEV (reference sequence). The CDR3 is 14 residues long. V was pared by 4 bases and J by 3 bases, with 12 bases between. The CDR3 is CASSYTPGDTEAFF. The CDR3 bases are TGTGCCAGCAGTTACACCCCGGGGGACACTGAAGCTTTCTTT.

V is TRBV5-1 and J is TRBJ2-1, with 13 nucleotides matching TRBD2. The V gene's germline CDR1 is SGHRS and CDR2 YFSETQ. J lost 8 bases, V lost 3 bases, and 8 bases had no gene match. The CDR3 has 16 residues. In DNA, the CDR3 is TGCGCCAGCAGCTCCACCGGGACTAGCGGGATCTATGAGCAGTTCTTC. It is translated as CASSSTGTSGIYEQFF.

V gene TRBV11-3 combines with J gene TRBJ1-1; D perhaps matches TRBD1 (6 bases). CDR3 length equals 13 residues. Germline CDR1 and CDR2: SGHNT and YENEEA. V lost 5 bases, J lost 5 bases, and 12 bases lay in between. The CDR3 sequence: CASSLRRGTEAFF. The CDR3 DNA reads TGTGCCAGCAGCCTGAGGAGGGGGACTGAAGCTTTCTTT.

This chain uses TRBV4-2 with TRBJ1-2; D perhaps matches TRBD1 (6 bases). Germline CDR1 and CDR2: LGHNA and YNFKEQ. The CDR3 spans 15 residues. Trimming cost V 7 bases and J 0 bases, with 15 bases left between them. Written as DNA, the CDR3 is TGTGCCAGCACCGCCGGGACAAGTCCTAACTATGGCTACACCTTC. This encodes CASTAGTSPNYGYTF.

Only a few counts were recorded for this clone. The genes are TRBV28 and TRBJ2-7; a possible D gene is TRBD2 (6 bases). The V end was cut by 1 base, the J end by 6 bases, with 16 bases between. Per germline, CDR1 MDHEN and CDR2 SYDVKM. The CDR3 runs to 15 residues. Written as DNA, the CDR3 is TGTGCCAGCAGTTTATCTGGCGGCCCCGGGAGCGAGCAGTACTTC. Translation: CASSLSGGPGSEQYF.

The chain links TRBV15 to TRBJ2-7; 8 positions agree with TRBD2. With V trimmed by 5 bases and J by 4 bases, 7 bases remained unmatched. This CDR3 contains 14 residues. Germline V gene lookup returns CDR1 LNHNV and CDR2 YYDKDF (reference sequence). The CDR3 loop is CATSPSGGLYEQYF. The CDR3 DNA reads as TGTGCCACCAGCCCCTCGGGAGGGCTTTACGAGCAGTACTTC.